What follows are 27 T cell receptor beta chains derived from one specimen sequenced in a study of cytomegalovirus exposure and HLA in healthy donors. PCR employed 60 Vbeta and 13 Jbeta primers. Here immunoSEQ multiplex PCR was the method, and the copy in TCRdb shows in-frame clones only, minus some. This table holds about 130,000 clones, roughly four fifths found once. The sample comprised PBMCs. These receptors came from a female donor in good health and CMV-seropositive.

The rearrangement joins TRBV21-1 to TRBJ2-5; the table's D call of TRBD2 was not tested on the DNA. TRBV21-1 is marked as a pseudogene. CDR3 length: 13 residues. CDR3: CASSKSEQETQYF. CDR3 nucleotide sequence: TGTGCCAGCAGCAAAAGCGAACAAGAGACCCAGTACTTC.

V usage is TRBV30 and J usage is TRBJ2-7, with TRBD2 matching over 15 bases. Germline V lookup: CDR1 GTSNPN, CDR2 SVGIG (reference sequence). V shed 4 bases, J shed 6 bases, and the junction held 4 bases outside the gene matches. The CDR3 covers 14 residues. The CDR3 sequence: CAWTLGLAGGEQYF. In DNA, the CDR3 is TGTGCCTGGACCCTGGGACTAGCGGGAGGCGAGCAGTACTTC.

The CDR3 sequence: CASTQRRLSTYEQYF. In DNA, the CDR3 is TGCGCCAGCACCCAAAGGAGACTTAGTACGTACGAGCAGTACTTC. This chain connects TRBV10-1 to TRBJ2-7, with D uncertain. With 7 bases removed from V and 4 bases from J, the gap between germline ends came to 20 bases. Germline CDR1 WNHNN, CDR2 SYGVQD (reference sequence). The CDR3 spans 15 residues.

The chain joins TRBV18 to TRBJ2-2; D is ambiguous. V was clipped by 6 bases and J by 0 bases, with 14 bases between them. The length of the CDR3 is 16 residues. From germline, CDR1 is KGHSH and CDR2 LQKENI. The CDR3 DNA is TGTGCCAGCTCGGTCATCAACCCTACGAACACCGGGGAGCTGTTTTTT. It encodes CASSVINPTNTGELFF.

CDR3 in amino acids: CASSPRTGTYEQYF. In DNA, the CDR3 is TGTGCCAGCAGCCCTCGGACAGGGACCTACGAGCAGTACTTC. The chain combines TRBV7-9 with TRBJ2-7; 8 nucleotides line up with TRBD1. With V trimmed by 5 bases and J by 2 bases, 5 bases remained unmatched. This CDR3 contains 14 residues. Germline CDR1 reads SEHNR; CDR2 reads FQNEAQ (reference sequence).

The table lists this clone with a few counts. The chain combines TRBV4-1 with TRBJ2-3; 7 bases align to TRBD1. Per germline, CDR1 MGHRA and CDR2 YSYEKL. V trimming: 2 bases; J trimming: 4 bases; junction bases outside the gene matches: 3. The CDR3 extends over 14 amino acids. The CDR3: CASSQPTGSDTQYF. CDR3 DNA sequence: TGCGCCAGCAGCCAACCGACAGGGTCAGATACGCAGTATTTT.

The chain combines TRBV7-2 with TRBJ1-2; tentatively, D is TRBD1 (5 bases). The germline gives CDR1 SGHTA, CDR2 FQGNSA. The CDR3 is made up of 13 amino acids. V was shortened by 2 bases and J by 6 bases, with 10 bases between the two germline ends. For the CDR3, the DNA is TGTGCCAGCAGCTTAATGGTCAGGGATGGCTACACCTTC. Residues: CASSLMVRDGYTF.

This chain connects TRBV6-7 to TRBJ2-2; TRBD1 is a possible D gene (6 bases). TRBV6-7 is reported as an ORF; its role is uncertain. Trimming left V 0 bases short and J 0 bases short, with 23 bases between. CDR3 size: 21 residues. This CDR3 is CASSYSTGPGCSTANTGELFF. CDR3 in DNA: TGTGCCAGCAGTTACTCAACAGGGCCGGGCTGTAGCACTGCGAACACCGGGGAGCTGTTTTTT.

In nucleotides, the CDR3 is TGTGCCAGCAGCGCGGTAACAGGGGTTGCGCGTGAAAAACTGTTTTTT. Protein product: CASSAVTGVAREKLFF. This chain connects TRBV7-8 to TRBJ1-4, with 7 nucleotides matching TRBD1. The V gene end was trimmed by 5 bases and the J gene end by 7 bases; junction bases not matched to a gene: 13. The germline V gene has CDR1 SGHVS and CDR2 FQNEAQ. CDR3 length: 16 residues.

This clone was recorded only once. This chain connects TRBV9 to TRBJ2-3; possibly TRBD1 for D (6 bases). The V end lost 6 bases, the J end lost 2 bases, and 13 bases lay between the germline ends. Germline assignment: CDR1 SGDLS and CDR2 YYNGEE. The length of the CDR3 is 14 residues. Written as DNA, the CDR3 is TGTGCCAGCACCGGGACATCACACACAGATACGCAGTATTTT. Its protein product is CASTGTSHTDTQYF. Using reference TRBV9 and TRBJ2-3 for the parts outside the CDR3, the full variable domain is DSGVTQTPKHLITATGQRVTLRCSPRSGDLSVYWYQQSLDQGLQFLIQYYNGEERAKGNILERFSAQQFPDLHSELNLSSLELGDSALYFCASTGTSHTDTQYFGPGTRLTVL.

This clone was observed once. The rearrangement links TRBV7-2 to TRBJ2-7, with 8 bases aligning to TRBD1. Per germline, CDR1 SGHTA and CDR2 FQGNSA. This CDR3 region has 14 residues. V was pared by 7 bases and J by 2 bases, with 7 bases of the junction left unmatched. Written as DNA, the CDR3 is TGTGCCAGCAAGATAGGACAGGGCCCCTACGAGCAGTACTTC. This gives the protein CASKIGQGPYEQYF.

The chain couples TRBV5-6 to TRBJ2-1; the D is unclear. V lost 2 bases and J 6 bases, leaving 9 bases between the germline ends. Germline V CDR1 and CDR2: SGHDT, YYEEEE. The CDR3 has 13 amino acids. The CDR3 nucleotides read TGTGCCAGCAGCTTTGGCCAGTCCAATGAGCAGTTCTTC. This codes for CASSFGQSNEQFF. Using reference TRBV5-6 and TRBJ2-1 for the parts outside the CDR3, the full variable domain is DAGVTQSPTHLIKTRGQQVTLRCSPKSGHDTVSWYQQALGQGPQFIFQYYEEEERQRGNFPDRFSGHQFPNYSSELNVNALLLGDSALYLCASSFGQSNEQFFGPGTRLTVL.

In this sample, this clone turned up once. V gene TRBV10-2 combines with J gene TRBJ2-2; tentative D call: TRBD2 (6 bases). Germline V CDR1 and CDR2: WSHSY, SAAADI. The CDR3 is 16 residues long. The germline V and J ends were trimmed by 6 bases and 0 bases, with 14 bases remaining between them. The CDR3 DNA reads TGCGCCAGCAGGAAGGGTAGCGGAACGAACACCGGGGAGCTGTTTTTT. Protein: CASRKGSGTNTGELFF.

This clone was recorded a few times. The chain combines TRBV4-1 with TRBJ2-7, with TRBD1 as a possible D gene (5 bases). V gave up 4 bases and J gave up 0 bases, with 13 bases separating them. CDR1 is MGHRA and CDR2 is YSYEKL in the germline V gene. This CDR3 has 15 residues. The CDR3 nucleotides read TGCGCCAGCAGCCGGGGCACACCGCCCTCCTACGAGCAGTACTTC. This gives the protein CASSRGTPPSYEQYF.

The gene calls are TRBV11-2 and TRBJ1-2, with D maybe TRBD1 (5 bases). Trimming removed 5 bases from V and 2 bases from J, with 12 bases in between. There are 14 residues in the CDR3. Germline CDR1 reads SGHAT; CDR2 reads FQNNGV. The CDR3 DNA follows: TGTGCCAGCAGCGCCCCCAGGGCAAACTATGGCTACACCTTC. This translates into CASSAPRANYGYTF.

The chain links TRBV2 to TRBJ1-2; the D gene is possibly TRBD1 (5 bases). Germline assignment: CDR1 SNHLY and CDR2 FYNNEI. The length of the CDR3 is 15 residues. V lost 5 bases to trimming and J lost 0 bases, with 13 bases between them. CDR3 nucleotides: TGTGCCAGCAGTCTAGTGGCGGGGGCTAACTATGGCTACACCTTC. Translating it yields CASSLVAGANYGYTF.

The CDR3 bases are TGTGCCAGCAGCCAAGATCTCGGGCTAGCGATCGGGCAGTACTTC. This gives the protein CASSQDLGLAIGQYF. The chain employs TRBV4-2 and TRBJ2-7; tentatively, D is TRBD2 (6 bases). The germline gives CDR1 LGHNA, CDR2 YNFKEQ. This CDR3 region has 15 residues. The V end was cut by 0 bases, the J end by 9 bases, with 18 bases between.

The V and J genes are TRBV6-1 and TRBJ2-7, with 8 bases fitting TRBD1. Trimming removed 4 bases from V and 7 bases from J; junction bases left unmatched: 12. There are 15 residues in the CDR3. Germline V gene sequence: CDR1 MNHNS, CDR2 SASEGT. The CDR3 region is CASSGGQGSLWEQYF. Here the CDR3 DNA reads TGTGCCAGCAGTGGCGGACAGGGATCTTTGTGGGAGCAGTACTTC.

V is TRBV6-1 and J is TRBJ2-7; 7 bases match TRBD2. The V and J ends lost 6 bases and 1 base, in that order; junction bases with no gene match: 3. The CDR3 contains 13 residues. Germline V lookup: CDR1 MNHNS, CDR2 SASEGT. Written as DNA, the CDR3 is TGTGCCAGCAGCGTGGGACTATCCTACGAGCAGTACTTC. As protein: CASSVGLSYEQYF.

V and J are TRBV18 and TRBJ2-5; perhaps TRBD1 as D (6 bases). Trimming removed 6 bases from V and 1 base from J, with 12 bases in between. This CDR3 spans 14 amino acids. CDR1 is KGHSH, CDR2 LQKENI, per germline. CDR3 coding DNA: TGTGCCAGCTCGCCCGGGACAATCCAAGAGACCCAGTACTTC. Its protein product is CASSPGTIQETQYF.

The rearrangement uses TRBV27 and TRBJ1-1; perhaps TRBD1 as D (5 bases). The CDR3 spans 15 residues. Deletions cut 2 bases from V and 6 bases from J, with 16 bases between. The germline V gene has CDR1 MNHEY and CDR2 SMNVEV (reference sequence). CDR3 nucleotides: TGTGCCAGCAGTTTAGAAGGTGGGGGGGTTGCTGAAGCTTTCTTT. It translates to CASSLEGGGVAEAFF.

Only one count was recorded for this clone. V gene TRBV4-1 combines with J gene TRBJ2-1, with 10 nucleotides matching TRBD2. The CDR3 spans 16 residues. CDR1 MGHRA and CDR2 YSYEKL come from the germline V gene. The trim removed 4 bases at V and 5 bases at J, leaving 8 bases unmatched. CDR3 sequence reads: CASSLTGTSVNNEQFF. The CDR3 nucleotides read TGCGCCAGCAGCCTCACGGGGACTAGCGTCAACAATGAGCAGTTCTTC.

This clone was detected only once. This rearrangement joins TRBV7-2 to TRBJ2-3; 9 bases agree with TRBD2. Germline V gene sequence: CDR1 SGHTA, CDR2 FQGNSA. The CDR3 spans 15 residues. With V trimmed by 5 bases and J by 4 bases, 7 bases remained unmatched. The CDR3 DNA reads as TGTGCCAGCAGCACGGTAGCGGGAGTGCCAGATACGCAGTATTTT. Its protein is CASSTVAGVPDTQYF. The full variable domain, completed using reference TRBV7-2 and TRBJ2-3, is GAGVSQSPSNKVTEKGKDVELRCDPISGHTALYWYRQSLGQGLEFLIYFQGNSAPDKSGLPSDRFSAERTGGSVSTLTIQRTQQEDSAVYLCASSTVAGVPDTQYFGPGTRLTVL.

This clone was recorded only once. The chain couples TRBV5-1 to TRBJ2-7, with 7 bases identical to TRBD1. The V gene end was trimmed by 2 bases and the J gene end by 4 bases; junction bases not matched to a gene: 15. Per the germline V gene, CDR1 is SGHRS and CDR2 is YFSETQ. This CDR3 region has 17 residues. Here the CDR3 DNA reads TGCGCCAGCAGCTTCGGAGCGCTCGACAGGGAAAGATACGAGCAGTACTTC. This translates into CASSFGALDRERYEQYF.

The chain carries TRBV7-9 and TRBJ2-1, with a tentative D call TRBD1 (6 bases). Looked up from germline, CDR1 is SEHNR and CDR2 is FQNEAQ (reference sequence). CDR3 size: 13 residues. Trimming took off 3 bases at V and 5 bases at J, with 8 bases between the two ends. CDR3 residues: CASSFSGDNEQFF. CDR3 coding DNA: TGTGCCAGCAGCTTTTCAGGGGACAATGAGCAGTTCTTC.

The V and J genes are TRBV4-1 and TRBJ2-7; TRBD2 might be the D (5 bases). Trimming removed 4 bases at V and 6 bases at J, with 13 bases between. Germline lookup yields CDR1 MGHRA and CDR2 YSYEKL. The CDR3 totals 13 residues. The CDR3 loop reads CASSLVEGLEQYF. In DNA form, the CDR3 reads TGCGCCAGCAGCCTCGTAGAGGGCCTCGAGCAGTACTTC.

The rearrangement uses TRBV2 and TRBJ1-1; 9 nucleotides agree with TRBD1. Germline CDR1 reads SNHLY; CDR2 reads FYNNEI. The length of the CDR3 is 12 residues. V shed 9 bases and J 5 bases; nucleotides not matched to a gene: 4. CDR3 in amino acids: CARQGAGTEAFF. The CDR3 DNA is TGTGCCAGACAGGGGGCCGGGACTGAAGCTTTCTTT. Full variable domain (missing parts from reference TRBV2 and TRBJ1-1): EPEVTQTPSHQVTQMGQEVILRCVPISNHLYFYWYRQILGQKVEFLVSFYNNEISEKSEIFDDQFSVERPDGSNFTLKIRSTKLEDSAMYFCARQGAGTEAFFGQGTRLTVV.